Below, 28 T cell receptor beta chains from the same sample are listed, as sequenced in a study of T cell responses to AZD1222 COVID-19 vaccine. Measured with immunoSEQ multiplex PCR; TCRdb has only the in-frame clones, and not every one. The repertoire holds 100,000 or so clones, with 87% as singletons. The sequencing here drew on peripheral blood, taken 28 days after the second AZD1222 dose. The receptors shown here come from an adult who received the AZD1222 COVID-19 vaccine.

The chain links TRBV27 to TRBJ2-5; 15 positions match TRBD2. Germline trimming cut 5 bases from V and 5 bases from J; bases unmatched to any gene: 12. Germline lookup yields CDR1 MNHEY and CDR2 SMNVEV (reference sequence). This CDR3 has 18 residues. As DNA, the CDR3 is TGTGCCAGCAGTCCTTATCCGGGACTAGCGGGAGGCGAGGAGACCCAGTACTTC. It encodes CASSPYPGLAGGEETQYF.

CDR3 DNA sequence: TGTGCCAGCAGCTTAGCGACTAGCGGGATACAATCTACGACCTACAATGAGCAGTTCTTC. It is translated as CASSLATSGIQSTTYNEQFF. This chain connects TRBV7-6 to TRBJ2-1; 11 bases are shared with TRBD2. The ends lost 0 bases at V and 2 bases at J; junction bases unmatched: 12. This CDR3 region has 20 residues. The V gene's germline CDR1 is SGHVS and CDR2 FNYEAQ.

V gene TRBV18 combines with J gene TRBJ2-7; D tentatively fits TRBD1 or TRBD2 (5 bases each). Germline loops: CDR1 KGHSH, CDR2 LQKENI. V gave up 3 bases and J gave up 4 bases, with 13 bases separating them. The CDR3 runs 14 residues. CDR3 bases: TGTGCCAGCTCACCCATGGGGGATGGGTACGAGCAGTACTTC. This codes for CASSPMGDGYEQYF.

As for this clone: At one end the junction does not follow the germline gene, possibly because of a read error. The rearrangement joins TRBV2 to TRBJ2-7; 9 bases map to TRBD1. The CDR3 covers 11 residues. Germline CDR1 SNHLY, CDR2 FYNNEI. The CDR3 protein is CASRSPGQGHF. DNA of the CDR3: TGTGCCAGCAGATCCCCGGGACAGGGACACTTC.

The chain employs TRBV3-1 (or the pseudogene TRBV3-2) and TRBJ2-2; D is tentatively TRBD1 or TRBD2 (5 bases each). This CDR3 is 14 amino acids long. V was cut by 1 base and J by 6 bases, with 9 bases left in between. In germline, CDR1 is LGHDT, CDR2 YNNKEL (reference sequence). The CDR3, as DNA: TGTGCCAGCAGCCAAGGGGGGTTCGCCGGGGAGCTGTTTTTT. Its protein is CASSQGGFAGELFF.

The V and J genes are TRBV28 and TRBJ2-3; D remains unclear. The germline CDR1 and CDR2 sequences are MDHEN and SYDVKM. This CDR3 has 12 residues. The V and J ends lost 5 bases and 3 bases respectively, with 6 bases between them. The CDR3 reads CASSTTTDTQYF. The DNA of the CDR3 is TGTGCCAGCAGTACTACTACAGATACGCAGTATTTT.

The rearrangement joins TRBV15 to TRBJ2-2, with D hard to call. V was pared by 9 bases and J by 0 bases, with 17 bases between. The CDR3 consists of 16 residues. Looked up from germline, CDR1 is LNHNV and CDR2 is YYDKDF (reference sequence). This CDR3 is CATKRRRLANTGELFF. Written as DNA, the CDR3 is TGTGCCACAAAACGACGTCGGCTCGCGAACACCGGGGAGCTGTTTTTT.

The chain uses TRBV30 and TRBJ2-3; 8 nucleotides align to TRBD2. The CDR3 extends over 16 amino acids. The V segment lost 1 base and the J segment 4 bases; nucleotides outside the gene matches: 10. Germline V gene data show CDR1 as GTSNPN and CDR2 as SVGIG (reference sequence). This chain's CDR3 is CAWSAPWSGGADTQYF. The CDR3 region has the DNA TGTGCCTGGAGTGCACCCTGGTCGGGAGGGGCAGATACGCAGTATTTT.

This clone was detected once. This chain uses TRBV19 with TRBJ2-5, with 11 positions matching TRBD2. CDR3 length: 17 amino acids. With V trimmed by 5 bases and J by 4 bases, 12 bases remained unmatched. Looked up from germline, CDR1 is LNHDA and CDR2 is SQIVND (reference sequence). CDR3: CASSSLAGGPTRETQYF. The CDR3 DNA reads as TGTGCCAGTAGTTCATTAGCGGGAGGGCCGACTAGAGAGACCCAGTACTTC.

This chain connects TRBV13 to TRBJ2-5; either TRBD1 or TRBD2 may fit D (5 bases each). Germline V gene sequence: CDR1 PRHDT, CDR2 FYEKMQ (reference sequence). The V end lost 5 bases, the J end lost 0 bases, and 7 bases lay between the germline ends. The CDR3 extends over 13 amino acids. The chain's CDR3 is CASSPGHQETQYF. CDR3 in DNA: TGTGCCAGCAGCCCGGGACACCAAGAGACCCAGTACTTC.

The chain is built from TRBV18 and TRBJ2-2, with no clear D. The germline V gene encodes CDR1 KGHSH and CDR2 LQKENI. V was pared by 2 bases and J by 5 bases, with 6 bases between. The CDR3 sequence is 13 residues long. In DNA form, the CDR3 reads TGTGCCAGCTCACCAGTACGGACCGGGGAGCTGTTTTTT. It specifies CASSPVRTGELFF.

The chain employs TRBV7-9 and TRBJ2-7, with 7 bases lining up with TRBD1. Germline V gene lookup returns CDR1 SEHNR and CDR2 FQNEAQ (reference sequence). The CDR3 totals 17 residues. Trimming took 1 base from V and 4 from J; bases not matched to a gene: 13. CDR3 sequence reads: CASSLGDSQLVSYEQYF. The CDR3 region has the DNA TGTGCCAGCAGCTTAGGGGACAGTCAATTAGTTTCGTACGAGCAGTACTTC.

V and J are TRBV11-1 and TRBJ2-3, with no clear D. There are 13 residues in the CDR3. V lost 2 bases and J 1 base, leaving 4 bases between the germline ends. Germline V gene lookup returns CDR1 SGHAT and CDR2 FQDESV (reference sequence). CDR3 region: CASSLTGTDTQYF. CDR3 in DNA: TGTGCCAGCAGCTTAACAGGCACAGATACGCAGTATTTT.

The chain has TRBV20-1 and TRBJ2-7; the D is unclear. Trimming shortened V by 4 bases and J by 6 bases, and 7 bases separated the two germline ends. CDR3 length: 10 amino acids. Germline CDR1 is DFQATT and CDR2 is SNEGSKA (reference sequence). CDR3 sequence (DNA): TGCAGTGCTAATATGCGCGAGCAGTACTTC. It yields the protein CSANMREQYF.

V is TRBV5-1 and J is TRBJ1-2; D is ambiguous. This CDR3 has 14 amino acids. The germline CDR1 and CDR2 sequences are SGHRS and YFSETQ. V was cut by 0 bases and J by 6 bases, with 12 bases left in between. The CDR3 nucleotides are TGCGCCAGCAGCTTGGTTGTTTCGGGGAATGGCTACACCTTC. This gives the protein CASSLVVSGNGYTF.

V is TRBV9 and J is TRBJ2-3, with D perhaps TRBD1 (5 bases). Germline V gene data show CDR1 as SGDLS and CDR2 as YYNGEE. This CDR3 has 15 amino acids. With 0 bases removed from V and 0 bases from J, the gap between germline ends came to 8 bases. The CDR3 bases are TGTGCCAGCAGCGTAGGGACACATAGCACAGATACGCAGTATTTT. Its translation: CASSVGTHSTDTQYF.

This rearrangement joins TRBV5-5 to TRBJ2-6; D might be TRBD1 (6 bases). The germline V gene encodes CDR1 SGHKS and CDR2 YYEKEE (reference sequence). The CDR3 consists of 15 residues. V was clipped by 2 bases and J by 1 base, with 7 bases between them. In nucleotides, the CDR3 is TGTGCCAGCAGCTTAACAGGGTCTGGGGCCAACGTCCTGACTTTC. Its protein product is CASSLTGSGANVLTF.

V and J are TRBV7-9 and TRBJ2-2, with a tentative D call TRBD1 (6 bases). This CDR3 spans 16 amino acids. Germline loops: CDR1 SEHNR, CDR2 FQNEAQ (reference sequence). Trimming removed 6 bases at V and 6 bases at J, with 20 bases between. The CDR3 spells CASSLIQGPRPGELFF. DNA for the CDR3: TGTGCCAGCAGTTTGATACAGGGTCCTAGGCCCGGGGAGCTGTTTTTT.

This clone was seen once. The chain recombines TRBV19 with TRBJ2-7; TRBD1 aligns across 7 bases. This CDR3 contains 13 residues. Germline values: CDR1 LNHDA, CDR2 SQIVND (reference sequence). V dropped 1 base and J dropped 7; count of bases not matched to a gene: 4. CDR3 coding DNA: TGTGCCAGTAGTATAGGAAGGGGGCAAGAGCAGTACTTC. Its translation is CASSIGRGQEQYF.

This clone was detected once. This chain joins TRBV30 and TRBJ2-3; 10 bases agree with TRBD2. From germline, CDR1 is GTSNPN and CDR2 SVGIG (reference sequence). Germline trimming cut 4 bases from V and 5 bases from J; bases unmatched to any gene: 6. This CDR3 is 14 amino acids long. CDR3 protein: CAWTIAGGVDTQYF. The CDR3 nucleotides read TGTGCCTGGACCATAGCGGGAGGAGTAGATACGCAGTATTTT.

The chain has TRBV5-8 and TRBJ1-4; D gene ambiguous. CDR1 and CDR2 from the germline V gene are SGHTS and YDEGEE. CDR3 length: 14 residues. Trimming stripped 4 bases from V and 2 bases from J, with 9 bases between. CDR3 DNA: TGTGCCAGCAGCCGGGGATGGACTAATGAAAAACTGTTTTTT. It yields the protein CASSRGWTNEKLFF.

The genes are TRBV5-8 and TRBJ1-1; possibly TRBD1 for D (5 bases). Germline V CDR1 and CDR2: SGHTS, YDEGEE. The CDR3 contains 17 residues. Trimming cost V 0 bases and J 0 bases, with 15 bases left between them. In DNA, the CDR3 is TGTGCCAGCAGCTTGGGGCAGGGCGAATTCATGAACACTGAAGCTTTCTTT. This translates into CASSLGQGEFMNTEAFF.

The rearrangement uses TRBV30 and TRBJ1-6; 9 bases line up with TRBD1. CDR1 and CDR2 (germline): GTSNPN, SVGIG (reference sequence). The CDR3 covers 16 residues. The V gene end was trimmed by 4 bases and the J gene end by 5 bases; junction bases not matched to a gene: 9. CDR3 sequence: CAWNGAGTGNNSPLHF. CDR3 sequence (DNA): TGTGCCTGGAATGGAGCCGGGACAGGGAATAATTCACCCCTCCACTTT.

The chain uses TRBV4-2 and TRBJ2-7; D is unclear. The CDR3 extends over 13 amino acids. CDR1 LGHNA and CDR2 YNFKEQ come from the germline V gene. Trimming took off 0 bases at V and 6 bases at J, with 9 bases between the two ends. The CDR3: CASSQDDRGEQYF. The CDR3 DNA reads TGTGCCAGCAGCCAAGATGATAGAGGCGAGCAGTACTTC.

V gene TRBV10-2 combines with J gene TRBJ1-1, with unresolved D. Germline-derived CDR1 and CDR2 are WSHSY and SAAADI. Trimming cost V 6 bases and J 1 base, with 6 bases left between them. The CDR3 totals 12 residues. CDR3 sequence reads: CASRPGNTEAFF. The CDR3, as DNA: TGCGCCAGCAGACCAGGGAACACTGAAGCTTTCTTT.

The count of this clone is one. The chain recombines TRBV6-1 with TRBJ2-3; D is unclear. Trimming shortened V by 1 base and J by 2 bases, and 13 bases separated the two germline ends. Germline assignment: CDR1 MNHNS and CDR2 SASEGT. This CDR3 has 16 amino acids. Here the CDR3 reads CASSEDAEYFTDTQYF. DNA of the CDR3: TGTGCCAGCAGTGAAGACGCGGAATACTTCACAGATACGCAGTATTTT.

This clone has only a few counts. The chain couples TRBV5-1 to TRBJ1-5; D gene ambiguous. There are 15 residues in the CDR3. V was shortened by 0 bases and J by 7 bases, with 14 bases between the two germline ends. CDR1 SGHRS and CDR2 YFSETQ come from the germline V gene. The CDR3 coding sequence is TGCGCCAGCAGCTTGGACGGAGAGGGAGGACAGCCCCAGCATTTT. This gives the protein CASSLDGEGGQPQHF.

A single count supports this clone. The CDR3 region has the DNA TGTGCCACCAGCAGAGAGGGTGGTTCACCCCTCCACTTT. Its translation is CATSREGGSPLHF. The V and J genes are TRBV15 and TRBJ1-6; D is ambiguous. Trimming took off 0 bases at V and 9 bases at J, with 6 bases between the two ends. CDR3 length: 13 amino acids. Germline V gives CDR1 LNHNV, CDR2 YYDKDF (reference sequence).